The clone carrying this T cell receptor beta chain was counted ten times or more. This sample is drawn from a study of CD8 T cells in ankylosing spondylitis. TCRdb itself ran the 5' RACE reads through MiXCR, one entry per CDR3 protein. Of 30,000 to 45,000 distinct CDR3 sequences in the sample, around 15% are singletons; the top ten hold more than 25%. V was pared by 4 bases and J by 4 bases, with 9 bases of the junction left unmatched. CDR1 and CDR2 from the germline V gene are SGHDT and YYEEEE. The CDR3 has 16 amino acids. This sequence joins TRBV5-6 and TRBJ2-3; 10 bases agree with TRBD1. This TCR came from a male donor with ankylosing spondylitis. Specimen: synovial fluid, either unsorted or a sorted T cell fraction (not recorded which). The CDR3 reads CASSQATGGMSDTQYF. The DNA for the CDR3 is TGTGCCAGCAGCCAAGCGACAGGGGGCATGTCAGATACGCAGTATTTT. Full variable domain (remainder filled in from reference TRBV5-6 and TRBJ2-3): DAGVTQSPTHLIKTRGQQVTLRCSPKSGHDTVSWYQQALGQGPQFIFQYYEEEERQRGNFPDRFSGHQFPNYSSELNVNALLLGDSALYLCASSQATGGMSDTQYFGPGTRLTVL.